This T cell receptor (beta chain) derives from a study of cytomegalovirus exposure and HLA in healthy donors. This clone was seen only once. This CDR3 comprises 16 residues. V shed 3 bases, J shed 1 base, and the junction held 6 bases outside the gene matches. CDR1 and CDR2 (germline): SGHTA, FQGNSA. It was with 60 Vbeta and 13 Jbeta primers that the PCR ran. Assay: immunoSEQ multiplex PCR; the TCRdb copy retains only in-frame clones and omits some. The data hold 150,000 to 200,000 clones, with about four fifths observed a single time. This TCR came from a woman aged 18-30 years in good health and CMV-seropositive. J is TRBJ1-5 and V is TRBV7-2, with 7 nucleotides matching TRBD1. What was sequenced was PBMCs. The CDR3: CASSFTGEWSNQPQHF. The CDR3, as DNA: TGTGCCAGCAGCTTTACAGGGGAGTGGAGCAATCAGCCCCAGCATTTT.